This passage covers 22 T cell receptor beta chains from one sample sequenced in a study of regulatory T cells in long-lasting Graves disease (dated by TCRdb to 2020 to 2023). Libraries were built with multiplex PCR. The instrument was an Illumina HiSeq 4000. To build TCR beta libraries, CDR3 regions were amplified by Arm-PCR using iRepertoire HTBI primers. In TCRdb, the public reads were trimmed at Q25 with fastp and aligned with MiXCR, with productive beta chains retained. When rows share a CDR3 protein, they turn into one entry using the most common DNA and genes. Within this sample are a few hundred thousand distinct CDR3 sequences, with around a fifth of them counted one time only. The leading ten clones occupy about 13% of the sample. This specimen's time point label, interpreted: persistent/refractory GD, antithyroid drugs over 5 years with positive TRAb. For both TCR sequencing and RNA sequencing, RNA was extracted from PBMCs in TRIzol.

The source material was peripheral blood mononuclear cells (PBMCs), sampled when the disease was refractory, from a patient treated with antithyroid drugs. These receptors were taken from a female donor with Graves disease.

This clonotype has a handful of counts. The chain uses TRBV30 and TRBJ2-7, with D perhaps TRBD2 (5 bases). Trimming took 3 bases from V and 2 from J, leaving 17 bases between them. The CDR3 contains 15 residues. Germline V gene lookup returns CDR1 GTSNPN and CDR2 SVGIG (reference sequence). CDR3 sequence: CAWREVGKLTYEQYF. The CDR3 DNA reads TGTGCCTGGAGGGAGGTGGGAAAATTGACCTACGAGCAGTACTTC.

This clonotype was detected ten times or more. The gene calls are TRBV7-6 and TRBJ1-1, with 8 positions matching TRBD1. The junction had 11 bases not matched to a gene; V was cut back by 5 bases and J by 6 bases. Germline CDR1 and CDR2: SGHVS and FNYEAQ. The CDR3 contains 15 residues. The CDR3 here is CASSPVTGEGSEAFF. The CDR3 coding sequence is TGTGCCAGCAGCCCCGTGACAGGGGAGGGATCTGAAGCTTTCTTT.

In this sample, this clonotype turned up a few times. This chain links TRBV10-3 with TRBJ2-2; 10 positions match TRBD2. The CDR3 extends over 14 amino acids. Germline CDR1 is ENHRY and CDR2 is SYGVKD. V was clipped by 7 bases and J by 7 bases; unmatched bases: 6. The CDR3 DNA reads TGTGCCATCAAGCGGGAGGGTACGGGCGGGGAGCTGTTTTTT. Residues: CAIKREGTGGELFF.

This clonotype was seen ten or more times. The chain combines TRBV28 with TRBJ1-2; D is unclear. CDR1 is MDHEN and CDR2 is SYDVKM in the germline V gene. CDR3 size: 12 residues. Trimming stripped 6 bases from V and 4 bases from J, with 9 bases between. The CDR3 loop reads CASSYEGYGYTF. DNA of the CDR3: TGTGCCAGCAGCTATGAAGGCTATGGCTACACCTTC.

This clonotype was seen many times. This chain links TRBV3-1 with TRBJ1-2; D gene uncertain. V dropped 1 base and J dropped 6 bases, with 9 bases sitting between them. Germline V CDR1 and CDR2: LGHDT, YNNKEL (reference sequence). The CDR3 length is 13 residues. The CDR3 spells CASSQGVSHGYTF. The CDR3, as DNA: TGTGCCAGCAGCCAAGGGGTTTCGCATGGCTACACCTTC.

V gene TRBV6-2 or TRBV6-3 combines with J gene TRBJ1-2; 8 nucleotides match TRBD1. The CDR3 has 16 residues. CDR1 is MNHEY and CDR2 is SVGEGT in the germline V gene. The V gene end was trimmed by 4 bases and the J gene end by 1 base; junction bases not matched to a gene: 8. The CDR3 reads CASSLETGVLNYGYTF. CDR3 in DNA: TGTGCCAGCAGTTTAGAGACAGGGGTACTTAACTATGGCTACACCTTC.

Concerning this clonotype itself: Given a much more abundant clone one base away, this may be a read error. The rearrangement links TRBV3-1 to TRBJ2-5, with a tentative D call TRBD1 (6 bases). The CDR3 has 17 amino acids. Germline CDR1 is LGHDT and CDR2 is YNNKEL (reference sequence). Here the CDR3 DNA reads TGTGCCGGCAGCCGGATAAAGACAGGCGTGTACCAAGAGACCCAGTACTTC. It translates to CAGSRIKTGVYQETQYF.

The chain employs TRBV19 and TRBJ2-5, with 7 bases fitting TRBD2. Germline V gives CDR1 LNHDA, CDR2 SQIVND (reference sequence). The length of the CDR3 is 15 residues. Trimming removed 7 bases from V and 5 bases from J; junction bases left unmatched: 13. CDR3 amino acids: CASTFGGSGAETQYF. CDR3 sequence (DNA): TGTGCCAGTACCTTCGGCGGGAGTGGTGCTGAGACCCAGTACTTC.

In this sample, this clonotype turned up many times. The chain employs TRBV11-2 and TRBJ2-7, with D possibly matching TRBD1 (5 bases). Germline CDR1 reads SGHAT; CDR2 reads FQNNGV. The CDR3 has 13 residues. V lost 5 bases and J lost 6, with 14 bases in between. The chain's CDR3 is CASSIYQGSEQYF. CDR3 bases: TGTGCCAGCAGCATCTACCAGGGATCCGAGCAGTACTTC.

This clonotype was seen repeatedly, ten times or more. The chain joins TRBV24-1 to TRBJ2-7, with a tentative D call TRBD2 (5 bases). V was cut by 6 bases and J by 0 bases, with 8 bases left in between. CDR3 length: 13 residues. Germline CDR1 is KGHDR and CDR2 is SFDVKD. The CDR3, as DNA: TGTGCCACCAGTTCTGGGAGCTCCTACGAGCAGTACTTC. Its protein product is CATSSGSSYEQYF.

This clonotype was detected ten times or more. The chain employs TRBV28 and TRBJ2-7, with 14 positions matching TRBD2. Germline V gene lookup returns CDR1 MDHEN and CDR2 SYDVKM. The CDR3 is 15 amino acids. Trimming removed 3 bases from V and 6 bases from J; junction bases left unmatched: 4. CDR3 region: CASSLRLAGGVEQYF. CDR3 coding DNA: TGTGCCAGCAGTTTGCGACTAGCGGGAGGGGTCGAGCAGTACTTC.

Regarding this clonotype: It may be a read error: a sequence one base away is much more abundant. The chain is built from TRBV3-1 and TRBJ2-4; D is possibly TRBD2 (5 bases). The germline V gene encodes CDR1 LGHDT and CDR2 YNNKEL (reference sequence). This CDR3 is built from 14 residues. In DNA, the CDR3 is TGTGCCAGCGTCCTAGGACTGGCCAAAAGCATTCAGTACTTC. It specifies CASVLGLAKSIQYF.

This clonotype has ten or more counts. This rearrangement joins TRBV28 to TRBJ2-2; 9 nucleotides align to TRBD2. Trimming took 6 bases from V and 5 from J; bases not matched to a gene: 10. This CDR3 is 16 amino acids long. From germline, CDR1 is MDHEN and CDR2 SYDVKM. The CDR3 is CASSRILAGETGELFF. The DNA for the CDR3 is TGTGCCAGCAGCCGTATTTTAGCGGGAGAGACCGGGGAGCTGTTTTTT.

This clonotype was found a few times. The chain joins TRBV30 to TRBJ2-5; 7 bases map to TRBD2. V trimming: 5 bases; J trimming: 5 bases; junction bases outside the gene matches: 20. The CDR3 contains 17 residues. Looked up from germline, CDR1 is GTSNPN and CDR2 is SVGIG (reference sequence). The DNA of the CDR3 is TGTGCCTGGCTCCCAGAATTACGGCGGGAGCTGGGTGAGACCCAGTACTTC. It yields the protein CAWLPELRRELGETQYF.

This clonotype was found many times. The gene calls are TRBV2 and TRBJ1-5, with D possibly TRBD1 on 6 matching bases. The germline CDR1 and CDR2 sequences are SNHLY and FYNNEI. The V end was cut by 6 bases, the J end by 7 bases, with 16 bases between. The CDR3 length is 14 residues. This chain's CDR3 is CASRTGLVRQPQHF. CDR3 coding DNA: TGTGCCAGCAGAACAGGGCTCGTACGGCAGCCCCAGCATTTT.

Here the CDR3 reads CASSLTGFIADTQYF. The CDR3 coding sequence is TGTGCCAGCAGCTTAACAGGGTTTATCGCAGATACGCAGTATTTT. The rearrangement links TRBV28 to TRBJ2-3; tentatively, D is TRBD1 (6 bases). Per the germline V gene, CDR1 is MDHEN and CDR2 is SYDVKM. The V end was cut by 6 bases, the J end by 4 bases, with 17 bases between. This CDR3 spans 15 amino acids.

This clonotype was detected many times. This CDR3 is CASSPRPGRTGELFF. In DNA, the CDR3 is TGTGCCAGCAGCCCCAGGCCGGGGCGCACCGGGGAGCTGTTTTTT. This sequence joins TRBV7-3 and TRBJ2-2, with D possibly called TRBD1 or TRBD2 (5 bases each). The CDR3 has 15 amino acids. Looked up from germline, CDR1 is SGHTA and CDR2 is FQGTGA. V dropped 5 bases and J dropped 4 bases, with 14 bases sitting between them.

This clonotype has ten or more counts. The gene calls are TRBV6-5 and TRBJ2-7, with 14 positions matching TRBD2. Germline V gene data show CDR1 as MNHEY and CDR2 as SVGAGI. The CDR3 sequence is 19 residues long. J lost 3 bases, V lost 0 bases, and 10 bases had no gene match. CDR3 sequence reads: CASSYSPHGLAGGGYEQYF. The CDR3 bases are TGTGCCAGCAGTTACTCTCCGCACGGACTAGCGGGAGGTGGCTACGAGCAGTACTTC.

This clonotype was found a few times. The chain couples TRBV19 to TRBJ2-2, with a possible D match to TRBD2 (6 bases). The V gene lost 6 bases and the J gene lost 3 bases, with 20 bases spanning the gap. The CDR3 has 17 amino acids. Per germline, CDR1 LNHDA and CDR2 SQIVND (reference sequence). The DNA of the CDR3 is TGTGCCAGTAGACCCCTGGGACTTCGAGTCTACACCGGGGAGCTGTTTTTT. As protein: CASRPLGLRVYTGELFF.

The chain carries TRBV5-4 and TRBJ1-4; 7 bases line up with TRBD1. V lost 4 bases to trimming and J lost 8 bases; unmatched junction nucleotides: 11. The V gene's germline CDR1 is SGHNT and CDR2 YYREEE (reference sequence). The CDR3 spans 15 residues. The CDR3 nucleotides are TGTGCCAGCAGCGTGAAAACAGGGGTTGAGGAAAAACTGTTTTTT. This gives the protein CASSVKTGVEEKLFF.

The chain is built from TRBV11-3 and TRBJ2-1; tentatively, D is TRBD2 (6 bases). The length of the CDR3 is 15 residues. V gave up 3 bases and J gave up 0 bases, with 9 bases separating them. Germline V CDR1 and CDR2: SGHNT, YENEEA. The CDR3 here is CASSFGGASYNEQFF. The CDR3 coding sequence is TGTGCCAGCAGCTTCGGCGGGGCCTCCTACAATGAGCAGTTCTTC. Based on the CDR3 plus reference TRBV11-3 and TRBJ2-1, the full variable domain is EAGVVQSPRYKIIEKKQPVAFWCNPISGHNTLYWYLQNLGQGPELLIRYENEEAVDDSQLPKDRFSAERLKGVDSTLKIQPAELGDSAVYLCASSFGGASYNEQFFGPGTRLTVL.

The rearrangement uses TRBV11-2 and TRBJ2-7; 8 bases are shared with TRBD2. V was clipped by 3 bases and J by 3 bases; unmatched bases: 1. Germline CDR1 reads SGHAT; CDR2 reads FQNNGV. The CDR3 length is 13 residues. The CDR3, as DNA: TGTGCCAGCAGCTTGGGACTAGTCTACGAGCAGTACTTC. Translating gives CASSLGLVYEQYF.